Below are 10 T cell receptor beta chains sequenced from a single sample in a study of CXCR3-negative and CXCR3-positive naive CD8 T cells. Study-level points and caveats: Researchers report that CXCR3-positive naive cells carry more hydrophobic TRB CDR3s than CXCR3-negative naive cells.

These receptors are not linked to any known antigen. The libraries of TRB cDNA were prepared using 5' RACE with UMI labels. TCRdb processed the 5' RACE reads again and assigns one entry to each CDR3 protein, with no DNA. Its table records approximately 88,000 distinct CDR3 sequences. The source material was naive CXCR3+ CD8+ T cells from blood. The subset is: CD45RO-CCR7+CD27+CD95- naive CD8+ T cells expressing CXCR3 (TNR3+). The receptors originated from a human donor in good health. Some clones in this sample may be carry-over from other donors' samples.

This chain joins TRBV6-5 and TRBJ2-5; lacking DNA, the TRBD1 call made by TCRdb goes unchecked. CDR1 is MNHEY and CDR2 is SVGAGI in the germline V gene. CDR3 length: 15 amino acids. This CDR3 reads CASSWFGEGEETQYF.

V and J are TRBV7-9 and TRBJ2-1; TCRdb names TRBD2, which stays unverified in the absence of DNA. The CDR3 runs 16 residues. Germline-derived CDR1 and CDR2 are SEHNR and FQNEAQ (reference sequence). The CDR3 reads CASSLKASGSYNEQFF. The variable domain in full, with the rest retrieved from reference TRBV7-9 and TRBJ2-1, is DTGVSQNPRHKITKRGQNVTFRCDPISEHNRLYWYRQTLGQGPEFLTYFQNEAQLEKSRLLSDRFSAERPKGSFSTLEIQRTEQGDSAMYLCASSLKASGSYNEQFFGPGTRLTVL.

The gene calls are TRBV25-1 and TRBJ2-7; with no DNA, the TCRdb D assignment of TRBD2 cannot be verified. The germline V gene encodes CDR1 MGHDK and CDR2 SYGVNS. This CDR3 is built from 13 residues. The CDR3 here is CASSTAAGGEQYF.

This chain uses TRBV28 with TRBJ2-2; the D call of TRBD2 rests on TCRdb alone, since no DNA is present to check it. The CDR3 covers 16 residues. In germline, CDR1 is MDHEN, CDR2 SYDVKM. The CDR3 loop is CASSPREGLNTGELFF.

CDR3: CAISDGQITYEQYF. The chain is built from TRBV10-3 and TRBJ2-7; there is no DNA to check the TCRdb D call of TRBD1. Germline V gene data show CDR1 as ENHRY and CDR2 as SYGVKD. This CDR3 region has 14 residues.

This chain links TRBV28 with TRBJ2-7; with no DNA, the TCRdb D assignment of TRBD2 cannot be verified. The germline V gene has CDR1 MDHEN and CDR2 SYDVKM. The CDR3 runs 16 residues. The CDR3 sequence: CASSRGLAGGLREQYF.

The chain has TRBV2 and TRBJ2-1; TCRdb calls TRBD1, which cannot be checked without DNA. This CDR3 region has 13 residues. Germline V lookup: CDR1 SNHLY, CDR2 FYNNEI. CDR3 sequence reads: CASGGDRGYEQFF.

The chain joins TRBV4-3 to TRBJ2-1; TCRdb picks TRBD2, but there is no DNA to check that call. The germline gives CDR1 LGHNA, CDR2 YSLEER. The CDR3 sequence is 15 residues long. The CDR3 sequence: CASSQDQEGRDEQFF.

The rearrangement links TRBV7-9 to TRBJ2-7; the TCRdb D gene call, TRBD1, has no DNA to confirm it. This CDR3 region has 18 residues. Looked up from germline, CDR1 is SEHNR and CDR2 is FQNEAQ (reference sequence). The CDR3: CASSFFIGQANFSYEQYF.

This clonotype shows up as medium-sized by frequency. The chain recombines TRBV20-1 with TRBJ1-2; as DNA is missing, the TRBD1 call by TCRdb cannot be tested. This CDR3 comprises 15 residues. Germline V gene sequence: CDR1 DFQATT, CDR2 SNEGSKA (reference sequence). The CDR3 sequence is CSARPLTGINYGYTF.